The 30 T cell receptor beta chains reported below all come from one sample, sequenced in a study of neurological immune-mediated disorders. The time point here: technical triplicate 3. TCRdb reanalysed the 5' RACE reads using MiXCR and keeps one entry per CDR3 protein. The sample consists of 25,000 to 30,000 distinct CDR3 sequences, around 16% of them appearing once. Sequencing was done on a sample of CD4+ T cells from blood. The receptor source for this set is a female donor with HTLV-1-associated myelopathy (HAM/TSP).

This clonotype was counted many times. The V and J genes are TRBV14 and TRBJ2-1; 14 bases are shared with TRBD2. The CDR3 is 22 residues long. Per the germline V gene, CDR1 is SGHDN and CDR2 is FVKESK. V was clipped by 1 base and J by 2 bases; unmatched bases: 16. The CDR3 nucleotides read TGTGCCAGCAGCCAAGGACTAGCGGGAGGGCCTCGGTCCATTTGGGCCTACAATGAGCAGTTCTTC. It specifies CASSQGLAGGPRSIWAYNEQFF. The full variable domain, rest sourced from reference TRBV14 and TRBJ2-1, is EAGVTQFPSHSVIEKGQTVTLRCDPISGHDNLYWYRRVMGKEIKFLLHFVKESKQDESGMPNNRFLAERTGGTYSTLKVQPAELEDSGVYFCASSQGLAGGPRSIWAYNEQFFGPGTRLTVL.

This clonotype was observed a single time. V usage is TRBV9 and J usage is TRBJ2-7; TRBD2 aligns across 9 bases. The junction had 13 bases not matched to a gene; V was cut back by 6 bases and J by 6 bases. Germline lookup yields CDR1 SGDLS and CDR2 YYNGEE. This CDR3 has 15 amino acids. CDR3 DNA: TGTGCCAGCATCTCCCAAGGGCGGGGGGGCCTCGAGCAGTACTTC. This gives the protein CASISQGRGGLEQYF. The full variable domain, completed using reference TRBV9 and TRBJ2-7, is DSGVTQTPKHLITATGQRVTLRCSPRSGDLSVYWYQQSLDQGLQFLIQYYNGEERAKGNILERFSAQQFPDLHSELNLSSLELGDSALYFCASISQGRGGLEQYFGPGTRLTVT.

In this sample, this clonotype turned up many times. J is TRBJ2-7 and V is TRBV28; possibly TRBD1 for D (6 bases). Trimming took off 6 bases at V and 4 bases at J, with 13 bases between the two ends. The CDR3 runs to 13 residues. Germline-derived CDR1 and CDR2 are MDHEN and SYDVKM. CDR3 sequence (DNA): TGTGCCAGCAGGCTACAGGGAAGATACGAGCAGTACTTC. It encodes CASRLQGRYEQYF.

In its sample, this clonotype was seen many times. The V gene is TRBV5-1, the J gene TRBJ1-1; possible D gene TRBD1, 5 bases. Germline lookup yields CDR1 SGHRS and CDR2 YFSETQ. The CDR3 runs to 13 residues. Trimming shortened V by 0 bases and J by 5 bases, and 8 bases separated the two germline ends. CDR3 sequence (DNA): TGCGCCAGCAGCTTGGATGGGGGTACTGAAGCTTTCTTT. Residues: CASSLDGGTEAFF.

The chain carries TRBV29-1 and TRBJ2-5, with 7 bases that match TRBD1. The CDR3 length is 11 residues. In germline, CDR1 is SQVTM, CDR2 ANQGSEA. CDR3 sequence (DNA): TGCGCCCAAGACAGGGAAGAGACCCAGTACTTC. As protein: CAQDREETQYF.

The table lists this clonotype with many counts. The chain employs TRBV19 and TRBJ2-5; D possibly matches TRBD1 or TRBD2 (5 bases each). The CDR3 spans 14 residues. CDR1 is LNHDA and CDR2 is SQIVND in the germline V gene (reference sequence). With 3 bases removed from V and 2 bases from J, the gap between germline ends came to 10 bases. The CDR3 DNA sequence: TGTGCCAGTAGTATGGGGGAGATACAAGAGACCCAGTACTTC. Translating it yields CASSMGEIQETQYF.

The chain recombines TRBV20-1 with TRBJ2-7, with 7 bases that match TRBD1. Trimming cost V 2 bases and J 2 bases; bases outside gene matches: 12. The CDR3 length is 16 residues. Germline V gene sequence: CDR1 DFQATT, CDR2 SNEGSKA (reference sequence). CDR3 loop: CSARSPGTVTPYEQYF. CDR3 DNA sequence: TGCAGTGCTAGATCCCCCGGGACAGTTACCCCCTACGAGCAGTACTTC.

This clonotype showed up many times. The chain has TRBV12-3 or TRBV12-4 and TRBJ1-4, with no clear D. V was trimmed by 6 bases and J by 3 bases, leaving 5 bases between them. The CDR3 spans 12 residues. The CDR3 DNA reads as TGTGCCAGCAGGGGCCCTAATGAAAAACTGTTTTTT. This codes for CASRGPNEKLFF.

This clonotype was recorded many times. This chain connects TRBV12-3 or TRBV12-4 to TRBJ1-5, with 9 nucleotides matching TRBD1. V gave up 5 bases and J gave up 5 bases; unmatched junction bases: 10. The CDR3 runs 16 residues. DNA for the CDR3: TGTGCCAGCAGTACCACTGCCCGGGACAGGGATCAGCCCCAGCATTTT. This sequence encodes CASSTTARDRDQPQHF.

Ten or more counts support this clonotype. V gene TRBV25-1 combines with J gene TRBJ2-2, with 8 bases identical to TRBD2. The CDR3 consists of 15 residues. Germline V gives CDR1 MGHDK, CDR2 SYGVNS. V lost 6 bases to trimming and J lost 5 bases; unmatched junction nucleotides: 8. The DNA for the CDR3 is TGTGCCAGCAGCCCAGTTTCGGGGGGGACCGGGGAGCTGTTTTTT. Protein: CASSPVSGGTGELFF.

This clonotype was recorded many times. The V gene is TRBV5-1, the J gene TRBJ2-5; 10 bases are shared with TRBD2. The CDR3 is 13 residues long. V was pared by 1 base and J by 9 bases, with 3 bases of the junction left unmatched. Germline V lookup: CDR1 SGHRS, CDR2 YFSETQ. CDR3 bases: TGCGCCAGCAGCTTGACTAGCGGGAAGGCCCAGTACTTC. This sequence encodes CASSLTSGKAQYF.

This clonotype was counted ten times or more. The chain employs TRBV11-2 and TRBJ2-5; 9 nucleotides line up with TRBD2. Germline V lookup: CDR1 SGHAT, CDR2 FQNNGV. Trimming at V came to 3 bases and at J to 0 bases, leaving 5 bases not matched to a gene. This CDR3 is 16 amino acids long. The CDR3 reads CASSFLLAGYQETQYF. Written as DNA, the CDR3 is TGTGCCAGCAGCTTCCTACTAGCGGGTTACCAAGAGACCCAGTACTTC.

This clonotype is medium-sized within its sample. V usage is TRBV20-1 and J usage is TRBJ2-5; D is perhaps TRBD1 (5 bases). Germline CDR1 and CDR2: DFQATT and SNEGSKA (reference sequence). The CDR3 length is 14 residues. V lost 6 bases to trimming and J lost 2 bases, with 16 bases between them. The DNA of the CDR3 is TGCAGTGCGGGTACCTGGGCAGGGCAAGAGACCCAGTACTTC. Translation: CSAGTWAGQETQYF.

The sample holds many counts of this clonotype. CDR3 loop: CASSLIKGRTYNSPLHF. The CDR3 DNA follows: TGTGCCAGCAGTTTAATTAAGGGACGGACCTATAATTCACCCCTCCACTTT. The chain combines TRBV27 with TRBJ1-6; tentative D call: TRBD1 (5 bases). Germline CDR1 is MNHEY and CDR2 is SMNVEV (reference sequence). CDR3 length equals 17 residues. Deletions cut 2 bases from V and 2 bases from J, with 13 bases between.

This clonotype was seen many times. V gene TRBV5-1 combines with J gene TRBJ2-7; 8 positions agree with TRBD1. The CDR3 has 15 amino acids. The germline gives CDR1 SGHRS, CDR2 YFSETQ. V was pared by 4 bases and J by 3 bases, with 9 bases of the junction left unmatched. The CDR3 DNA sequence: TGCGCCAGCAGCAGCCGGACAGGGTTCAGCTACGAGCAGTACTTC. It translates to CASSSRTGFSYEQYF.

This clonotype was picked up many times. The gene calls are TRBV5-5 and TRBJ2-7; D is undetermined. Germline CDR1 and CDR2: SGHKS and YYEKEE (reference sequence). CDR3 length: 15 amino acids. V was pared by 0 bases and J by 4 bases, with 14 bases between. CDR3 in DNA: TGTGCCAGCAGCTTGGAGTTGGGATCGTATTACGAGCAGTACTTC. Translated, it gives CASSLELGSYYEQYF.

This clonotype was detected ten times or more. V is TRBV29-1 and J is TRBJ2-3, with 7 bases lining up with TRBD1. Germline-derived CDR1 and CDR2 are SQVTM and ANQGSEA. The length of the CDR3 is 12 residues. The V gene end was trimmed by 4 bases and the J gene end by 4 bases; junction bases not matched to a gene: 2. The CDR3 coding sequence is TGCAGCGTTGGTCAGGGGGCAGATACGCAGTATTTT. Translated: CSVGQGADTQYF.

This clonotype was found many times. The rearrangement uses TRBV7-2 and TRBJ2-7; 11 bases match TRBD1. CDR1 is SGHTA, CDR2 FQGNSA, per germline. The CDR3 contains 14 residues. The trim removed 3 bases at V and 4 bases at J, leaving 2 bases unmatched. The CDR3, as DNA: TGTGCCAGCAGCTTGGACAGGGGGCAATACGAGCAGTACTTC. Translation gives CASSLDRGQYEQYF. The entire variable domain, with the rest obtained from reference TRBV7-2 and TRBJ2-7, is as follows: GAGVSQSPSNKVTEKGKDVELRCDPISGHTALYWYRQSLGQGLEFLIYFQGNSAPDKSGLPSDRFSAERTGGSVSTLTIQRTQQEDSAVYLCASSLDRGQYEQYFGPGTRLTVT.

This clonotype has only one observation. CDR3: CASSLLPENTEAFF. The CDR3 coding sequence is TGCGCCAGCAGCCTTTTACCTGAGAACACTGAAGCTTTCTTT. The gene calls are TRBV5-1 and TRBJ1-1; D is undetermined. The CDR3 contains 14 residues. Germline lookup yields CDR1 SGHRS and CDR2 YFSETQ. The V gene lost 4 bases and the J gene lost 1 base, with 11 bases spanning the gap.

This clonotype has ten or more counts. The rearrangement uses TRBV5-1 and TRBJ2-2; maybe TRBD1 (6 bases). Germline loops: CDR1 SGHRS, CDR2 YFSETQ. The V end lost 4 bases, the J end lost 4 bases, and 14 bases lay between the germline ends. CDR3 length: 15 residues. The CDR3 protein is CASSRGTFATGELFF. In DNA form, the CDR3 reads TGCGCCAGCAGCCGTGGGACATTCGCCACCGGGGAGCTGTTTTTT.

The sample holds many counts of this clonotype. The V gene is TRBV7-9, the J gene TRBJ1-1; 7 nucleotides match TRBD1. This CDR3 comprises 17 residues. Losses at the gene ends were 6 bases for V and 1 base for J; bases not matched to a gene: 14. Per germline, CDR1 SEHNR and CDR2 FQNEAQ (reference sequence). For the CDR3, the DNA is TGTGCCAGCAGGGGGGGCCGGGACAGAGGAAAGAACACTGAAGCTTTCTTT. Translation gives CASRGGRDRGKNTEAFF.

This clonotype was recorded many times. This chain connects TRBV20-1 to TRBJ2-6; D not resolved. Trimming pared 0 bases from V and 6 bases from J, leaving 24 bases between. The CDR3 sequence is 19 residues long. CDR1 and CDR2 from the germline V gene are DFQATT and SNEGSKA (reference sequence). CDR3 coding DNA: TGCAGTGCTAGAGAGATAAACCTACGGTCACTTTCTACGGCCAACGTCCTGACTTTC. Its protein is CSAREINLRSLSTANVLTF.

The sample holds many counts of this clonotype. This chain connects TRBV15 to TRBJ1-2; D remains ambiguous. The CDR3 consists of 14 residues. V dropped 0 bases and J dropped 8 bases, with 13 bases sitting between them. Germline V gives CDR1 LNHNV, CDR2 YYDKDF (reference sequence). CDR3 bases: TGTGCCACCAGCAGAGATCTGACCATGGAAGGCTACACCTTC. Encoded protein: CATSRDLTMEGYTF.

This clonotype was counted ten times or more. The chain carries TRBV5-1 and TRBJ1-3; D is unresolved. The germline CDR1 and CDR2 sequences are SGHRS and YFSETQ. The CDR3 runs 15 residues. V lost 4 bases and J 0 bases, leaving 11 bases between the germline ends. The CDR3 region has the DNA TGCGCCAGCAGCGAATGGACTGTCTCTGGAAACACCATATATTTT. Encoded protein: CASSEWTVSGNTIYF.

In this sample, this clonotype turned up many times. This chain links TRBV5-1 with TRBJ2-3, with D unresolved. Trimming shortened V by 0 bases and J by 6 bases, and 14 bases separated the two germline ends. CDR3 length: 15 residues. Germline V gene sequence: CDR1 SGHRS, CDR2 YFSETQ. CDR3 sequence: CASSLERPETDTQYF. CDR3 DNA: TGCGCCAGCAGCTTGGAGCGCCCGGAGACTGATACGCAGTATTTT.

This clonotype occurred many times. This chain links TRBV24-1 with TRBJ2-4, with 8 nucleotides matching TRBD2. The germline gives CDR1 KGHDR, CDR2 SFDVKD. The V and J ends lost 3 bases and 8 bases, in that order; junction bases with no gene match: 8. This CDR3 has 15 amino acids. This CDR3 reads CATSDGGGAGDIQYF. The CDR3 DNA reads TGTGCCACCAGTGATGGAGGGGGAGCGGGAGACATTCAGTACTTC.

This clonotype was counted at least ten times. The gene calls are TRBV20-1 and TRBJ2-1; TRBD1 might be the D (7 bases). Per germline, CDR1 DFQATT and CDR2 SNEGSKA (reference sequence). This CDR3 has 13 residues. Trimming took 5 bases from V and 7 from J, leaving 15 bases between them. Here the CDR3 reads CSALGRGRNEQFF. The CDR3, as DNA: TGCAGTGCTCTGGGCAGGGGGAGGAATGAGCAGTTCTTC.

This clonotype was recorded many times. V gene TRBV6-2 or TRBV6-3 combines with J gene TRBJ2-5; tentatively, D is TRBD1 (5 bases). CDR3 length: 16 amino acids. Germline V CDR1 and CDR2: MNHEY, SVGEGT. The germline V and J ends were trimmed by 9 bases and 2 bases, with 22 bases remaining between them. CDR3 region: CASTIAGSAAQETQYF. The CDR3 DNA reads as TGTGCCAGTACCATTGCAGGGTCGGCGGCACAAGAGACCCAGTACTTC.

This clonotype was detected ten times or more. The chain is built from TRBV5-1 and TRBJ2-3, with TRBD2 matching 9 bases. Germline CDR1 and CDR2: SGHRS and YFSETQ. The CDR3 extends over 16 amino acids. V shed 4 bases and J 2 bases; nucleotides not matched to a gene: 8. The CDR3 loop reads CASSPGTSWATDTQYF. Here the CDR3 DNA reads TGCGCCAGCAGCCCAGGGACTAGCTGGGCCACAGATACGCAGTATTTT. Filled out from reference TRBV5-1 and TRBJ2-3, the complete variable domain reads KAGVTQTPRYLIKTRGQQVTLSCSPISGHRSVSWYQQTPGQGLQFLFEYFSETQRNKGNFPGRFSGRQFSNSRSEMNVSTLELGDSALYLCASSPGTSWATDTQYFGPGTRLTVL.

Many counts were recorded for this clonotype. The chain employs TRBV5-1 and TRBJ2-1; 12 bases match TRBD2. V shed 4 bases, J shed 9 bases, and the junction held 8 bases outside the gene matches. The CDR3 consists of 15 residues. Looked up from germline, CDR1 is SGHRS and CDR2 is YFSETQ. Here the CDR3 reads CASSTGMGLAGEQFF. DNA of the CDR3: TGCGCCAGCAGCACTGGGATGGGACTAGCGGGTGAGCAGTTCTTC.